The clone carrying this T cell receptor beta chain was seen once. Its specificity is not known. This record comes from a study of radiotherapy plus CTLA-4 blockade in lung cancer. The V end was cut by 4 bases, the J end by 1 base, with 9 bases between. CDR1 SQVTM and CDR2 ANQGSEA come from the germline V gene. The CDR3 length is 13 residues. Study results and limitations: In blood, tumor-derived TCR clones expanded after radiotherapy plus ipilimumab.

TCRdb keeps only in-frame clones here, not all; method: immunoSEQ multiplex PCR. The sample holds 90,000 or so clones, about 90% seen once. The receptor was derived from a human donor with non-small cell lung cancer who had a partial response to radiotherapy plus ipilimumab. Sequencing used peripheral blood, obtained from a patient treated with radiotherapy plus ipilimumab. This chain links TRBV29-1 with TRBJ2-3, with D tentatively TRBD1 (6 bases). As DNA, the CDR3 is TGCAGCGTTGGGCAGGGGCGCACAGATACGCAGTATTTT. It encodes CSVGQGRTDTQYF.